A selection of T cell receptor beta chains follows, all from one sample in a study of ipilimumab plus nivolumab after autologous stem cell transplantation. Some clones are missing from TCRdb's copy, which holds only in-frame ones; the method was immunoSEQ multiplex PCR. The table has some 45,000 clones, 70% to 90% seen once. Sequenced here: PBMCs, sampled in a trial of ipilimumab plus nivolumab as post-transplant consolidation. The origin of the receptors is a male donor with multiple myeloma. CDR3s include the opening cysteine and the closing phenylalanine or tryptophan. D genes are given only for firm matches. Rows give clone size only sometimes, using once, few, many, or a class for an expanded clone.

clone_size	v_call	d_call	j_call	cdr3_aa	cdr3_nt
.	TRBV5-5	.	TRBJ1-3	CASSRGGAENTIYF	TGTGCCAGCAGCCGAGGGGGGGCCGAAAACACCATATATTTT
.	TRBV11-2	.	TRBJ1-1	CASSLEITAEAFF	TGTGCCAGCAGCTTAGAGATTACAGCTGAAGCTTTCTTT
.	TRBV19	.	TRBJ2-1	CASSPNRGSSYNEQFF	TGTGCCAGTAGTCCCAACCGGGGGAGCTCCTACAATGAGCAGTTCTTC
.	TRBV13	TRBD2	TRBJ2-1	CASGASGRISEQFF	TGTGCCAGCGGCGCTAGCGGGAGGATTAGTGAGCAGTTCTTC
once	TRBV5-1	TRBD2	TRBJ2-1	CASTRLAGSNEQFF	TGCGCCAGCACCCGGCTAGCGGGAAGCAATGAGCAGTTCTTC
.	TRBV19	.	TRBJ1-5	CASKREVGQPQHF	TGTGCCAGTAAGCGGGAGGTAGGTCAGCCCCAGCATTTT
once	TRBV21-1	.	TRBJ2-7	CASSFHLLGPRMNEQYF	TGTGCCAGCAGCTTTCACCTCTTGGGACCCAGAATGAACGAGCAGTACTTC
.	TRBV28	TRBD1	TRBJ1-4	CASSSTGGEKLFF	TGTGCCAGCAGTTCTACAGGGGGAGAAAAACTGTTTTTT
.	TRBV5-1	.	TRBJ2-7	CASSLDPTALYEQYF	TGCGCCAGCAGCTTGGATCCGACGGCACTTTACGAGCAGTACTTC
.	TRBV7-9	.	TRBJ2-3	CASVFRDTQYF	TGTGCCAGCGTCTTTAGGGATACGCAGTATTTT
once	TRBV28	TRBD1	TRBJ1-3	CASSSGTGGNTIYF	TGTGCCAGCAGTAGCGGGACAGGGGGAAACACCATATATTTT
.	TRBV7-2	TRBD1	TRBJ1-2	CASSITGTGGDYGYTF	TGTGCCAGCAGCATTACCGGGACAGGGGGCGACTATGGCTACACCTTC
.	TRBV25-1	.	TRBJ1-1	CASSGEDPAGLPNTEAFF	TGTGCCAGCAGTGGGGAAGACCCCGCAGGTCTCCCGAACACTGAAGCTTTCTTT
.	TRBV4-1	.	TRBJ2-7	CASSHRPTGLSYEQYF	TGCGCCAGCAGCCACAGGCCAACAGGGTTATCCTACGAGCAGTACTTC
.	TRBV20-1	.	TRBJ2-7	CSARQMYEQYF	TGCAGTGCTAGACAGATGTACGAGCAGTACTTC
.	TRBV5-4	.	TRBJ1-2	CASSLAGRDYGYTF	TGTGCCAGCAGCTTGGCCGGCAGGGACTATGGCTACACCTTC
.	TRBV11-3	.	TRBJ2-1	CASSRLGSSYNEQFF	TGTGCCAGCAGCCGCTTGGGAAGCTCCTACAATGAGCAGTTCTTC
few	TRBV30	.	TRBJ1-1	CAWTGFTEAFF	TGTGCCTGGACAGGGTTCACTGAAGCTTTCTTT
.	TRBV2	.	TRBJ1-5	CASSDPDQPQHF	TGTGCCAGCAGTGACCCCGATCAGCCCCAGCATTTT
.	TRBV6-1	.	TRBJ2-2	CASSERGYTGELFF	TGTGCCAGCAGTGAACGGGGATACACCGGGGAGCTGTTTTTT
few	TRBV7-2	.	TRBJ2-5	CASSLGTGRGQETQYF	TGTGCCAGCAGCTTAGGAACAGGGCGGGGACAAGAGACCCAGTACTTC
.	TRBV7-2	.	TRBJ1-2	CASSPDRNYGYTF	TGTGCCAGCAGTCCCGACAGGAACTATGGCTACACCTTC
once	TRBV5-1	.	TRBJ2-7	CASSPGGQVRIEQYF	TGCGCCAGCAGCCCGGGGGGACAGGTGAGAATCGAGCAGTACTTC
.	TRBV7-2	.	TRBJ2-1	CASSLENYNEQFF	TGTGCCAGCAGCTTAGAAAATTACAATGAGCAGTTCTTC
.	TRBV7-9	TRBD2	TRBJ2-7	CASSSYRARRLAGGLYF	TGTGCCAGCAGCTCATACAGGGCCCGGCGGCTAGCGGGAGGGCTGTACTTC
medium-sized	TRBV4-2	.	TRBJ2-6	CASSQDRGSGANVLTF	TGTGCCAGCAGCCAAGACAGGGGCTCTGGGGCCAACGTCCTGACTTTC
.	TRBV18	TRBD1	TRBJ2-7	CASSPPGTGIYEQYF	TGTGCCAGCTCACCACCTGGGACAGGGATCTACGAGCAGTACTTC
.	TRBV28	.	TRBJ2-7	CASSLIATGSSYEQYF	TGTGCCAGCAGCCTGATCGCGACGGGCAGCTCCTACGAGCAGTACTTC
.	TRBV7-3	.	TRBJ1-2	CATQRQASGGYTF	TGTGCCACCCAAAGACAGGCCTCCGGTGGCTACACCTTC
.	TRBV19	TRBD1	TRBJ2-3	CASSDRGTGSTDTQYF	TGTGCCAGTTCGGACAGGGGGACAGGGAGCACAGATACGCAGTATTTT
.	TRBV27	TRBD1	TRBJ1-6	CASGLGTGDGALHF	TGTGCCAGCGGACTCGGGACAGGGGATGGGGCCCTCCACTTT
.	TRBV12-5	.	TRBJ1-6	CASGLEQGSPLHF	TGTGCTAGTGGTTTGGAACAGGGTTCACCCCTCCACTTT
.	TRBV7-6	.	TRBJ2-1	CASSTLYNEQFF	TGTGCCAGCAGCACCTTATACAATGAGCAGTTCTTC
.	TRBV11-1	.	TRBJ2-5	CASSSGHAETQYF	TGTGCCAGCAGCTCGGGACACGCAGAGACCCAGTACTTC
.	TRBV7-2	.	TRBJ1-6	CASSLDNPLSSYNSPLHF	TGTGCCAGCAGCTTAGATAACCCCCTGAGCTCCTATAATTCACCCCTCCACTTT
.	TRBV28	.	TRBJ1-1	CASSLIRNTEAFF	TGTGCCAGCAGTTTGATACGGAACACTGAAGCTTTCTTT
.	TRBV9	.	TRBJ1-2	CASSEGLANYGYTF	TGTGCCAGCAGCGAAGGCTTAGCTAACTATGGCTACACCTTC
few	TRBV6-1	.	TRBJ1-3	CASSERNTIYF	TGTGCCAGCAGTGAAAGAAACACCATATATTTT
.	TRBV5-6	TRBD1	TRBJ2-3	CASSLPGQGVVADTQYF	TGTGCCAGCAGCCTGCCGGGACAGGGAGTGGTTGCAGATACGCAGTATTTT
.	TRBV6-5	.	TRBJ1-1	CASSYGQRMDTEAFF	TGTGCCAGCAGTTACGGACAACGGATGGACACTGAAGCTTTCTTT
.	TRBV2	TRBD1	TRBJ1-4	CASSLDRGAEKLFF	TGTGCCAGCAGCCTCGACAGGGGGGCTGAAAAACTGTTTTTT
.	TRBV13	TRBD2	TRBJ2-7	CASSLGLAGRYEQYF	TGTGCCAGCAGCCTGGGACTAGCGGGCCGCTACGAGCAGTACTTC
.	TRBV4-2	.	TRBJ2-2	CASSLYRDRVEVTGELFF	TGTGCCAGCAGCTTATACAGGGACCGGGTCGAGGTCACCGGGGAGCTGTTTTTT
.	TRBV5-4	.	TRBJ1-1	CASSTQDRNTEAFF	TGTGCCAGCAGCACCCAGGACAGGAACACTGAAGCTTTCTTT
.	TRBV2	.	TRBJ1-4	CASSRQVGEKLFF	TGTGCCAGCAGTCGACAGGTTGGGGAAAAACTGTTTTTT
.	TRBV5-4	.	TRBJ2-1	CASSLDLVNNEQFF	TGTGCCAGCAGCTTGGATCTGGTGAACAATGAGCAGTTCTTC
.	TRBV19	TRBD1	TRBJ2-7	CASSYSWTGSSYEQYF	TGTGCCAGTAGCTACTCTTGGACAGGTAGCTCCTACGAGCAGTACTTC
.	TRBV28	.	TRBJ2-7	CASSHSPAYEQYF	TGTGCCAGCAGTCACTCCCCAGCCTACGAGCAGTACTTC
.	TRBV5-1	.	TRBJ2-7	CASSFNSYEQYF	TGCGCCAGCAGCTTCAACTCCTACGAGCAGTACTTC
.	TRBV6-1	TRBD1	TRBJ2-3	CASRDSLFSTDTQYF	TGTGCCAGCCGGGACAGTTTATTTAGCACAGATACGCAGTATTTT
.	TRBV27	.	TRBJ2-4	CASTPSWDGLENIQYF	TGTGCCAGCACTCCGTCGTGGGACGGCCTAGAAAACATTCAGTACTTC
.	TRBV19	TRBD1	TRBJ2-7	CASSGGRTGVTYEQYF	TGTGCCAGTAGTGGGGGAAGGACAGGGGTAACCTACGAGCAGTACTTC
.	TRBV5-1	.	TRBJ2-2	CASNRATNTGELFF	TGCGCCAGCAACAGGGCGACGAACACCGGGGAGCTGTTTTTT
.	TRBV5-4	TRBD2	TRBJ2-1	CASSRLAGGGNEQFF	TGTGCCAGCAGCCGACTAGCGGGGGGCGGAAATGAGCAGTTCTTC